This entry lists 16 T cell receptor beta chains sequenced from one sample in a study of shared clonotypes between healthy human individuals. The assay was immunoSEQ multiplex PCR, and TCRdb's table has in-frame clones only and misses some. The sample consists of 2.5 million or so clones, more than 90% of them appearing once. The material sequenced was naive CD4+ T cells sorted from blood. As to subset: CD45RA+ positively selected. These receptors all come from a man aged 18 to 35 in good health.

This chain connects TRBV10-1 to TRBJ1-2, with 10 bases lining up with TRBD1. The germline CDR1 and CDR2 sequences are WNHNN and SYGVQD (reference sequence). The length of the CDR3 is 13 residues. Unmatched junction bases numbered 8, after V lost 3 bases and J lost 13 bases. CDR3 in DNA: TGCGCCAGCAGTGATCGGGACAGGGGTGTACTCACCTTC. Residues: CASSDRDRGVLTF.

A remark on this clone: Additional DNA sequences in this sample encode the identical CDR3. This chain joins TRBV2 and TRBJ2-2; TRBD2 might be the D (6 bases). Germline CDR1 is SNHLY and CDR2 is FYNNEI. The CDR3 consists of 14 residues. Trimming left V 3 bases short and J 2 bases short, with 7 bases between. The CDR3 DNA follows: TGTGCCAGCAGTGACGGGAGAAACACCGGGGAGCTGTTTTTT. It encodes CASSDGRNTGELFF.

This clone has just one count. J is TRBJ1-6 and V is TRBV7-8; 8 bases line up with TRBD1. V gave up 4 bases and J gave up 9 bases; unmatched junction bases: 5. Germline assignment: CDR1 SGHVS and CDR2 FQNEAQ. CDR3 length: 14 amino acids. DNA for the CDR3: TGTGCCAGCAGCTGGGACAGGAGAAGTTCACCCCTCCACTTT. This codes for CASSWDRRSSPLHF.

The chain has TRBV25-1 and TRBJ2-5; TRBD1 is a possible D gene (5 bases). TRBJ2-7 explains the end of the DNA better; the J call may be wrong. Germline lookup yields CDR1 MGHDK and CDR2 SYGVNS. This CDR3 is built from 14 residues. Here the CDR3 DNA reads TGTGCCAGCAGTGAATATTCAGGGTTAGGCGAGCAGTACTTC. Translating it yields CASSEYSGLGEQYF.

This chain uses TRBV10-3 with TRBJ2-1, with TRBD2 matching over 8 bases. Per the germline V gene, CDR1 is ENHRY and CDR2 is SYGVKD. CDR3 size: 15 residues. J was trimmed by 2 bases and V by 8 bases; bases with no gene match: 8. The CDR3 spells CAIGAAGGAYNEQFF. The CDR3 DNA follows: TGTGCCATCGGTGCCGCGGGGGGCGCCTACAATGAGCAGTTCTTC.

V is TRBV9 and J is TRBJ1-6; 11 bases align to TRBD1. This CDR3 comprises 16 residues. V lost 3 bases, J lost 9 bases, and 8 bases stayed unmatched. Germline V lookup: CDR1 SGDLS, CDR2 YYNGEE. CDR3 in amino acids: CASSESRTGGISPLHF. In DNA form, the CDR3 reads TGTGCCAGCAGCGAGAGTCGGACAGGGGGCATTTCACCCCTCCACTTT.

The CDR3 loop is CASSPGAGGDTQYF. CDR3 sequence (DNA): TGTGCCAGCAGCCCCGGAGCGGGAGGAGATACGCAGTATTTT. This rearrangement joins TRBV11-2 to TRBJ2-3; 9 positions agree with TRBD2. Germline V CDR1 and CDR2: SGHAT, FQNNGV. The CDR3 has 14 residues. V shed 5 bases, J shed 5 bases, and the junction held 5 bases outside the gene matches.

In DNA, the CDR3 is TGTGCCACCAGCAGTTGGCTTTCGTCCTACGAGCAGTACTTC. The encoded protein is CATSSWLSSYEQYF. The J gene is TRBJ2-7, the V gene TRBV15; D is unresolved. This CDR3 region has 14 residues. CDR1 and CDR2 (germline): LNHNV, YYDKDF (reference sequence). V was trimmed by 3 bases and J by 1 base, leaving 10 bases between them. The whole variable domain, filled in from reference TRBV15 and TRBJ2-7, reads DAMVIQNPRYQVTQFGKPVTLSCSQTLNHNVMYWYQQKSSQAPKLLFHYYDKDFNNEADTPDNFQSRRPNTSFCFLDIRSPGLGDTAMYLCATSSWLSSYEQYFGPGTRLTVT.

V gene TRBV5-1 combines with J gene TRBJ2-6, with 9 positions matching TRBD1. Germline V gene lookup returns CDR1 SGHRS and CDR2 YFSETQ. With 7 bases clipped from V and 4 bases from J, the junction kept 9 bases outside the gene matches. The CDR3 consists of 16 residues. The CDR3 reads CASSRTGASGANVLTF. In DNA form, the CDR3 reads TGCGCCAGCTCTCGGACAGGGGCCTCCGGGGCCAACGTCCTGACTTTC.

The rearrangement joins TRBV7-2 to TRBJ2-5; 7 nucleotides match TRBD1. The CDR3 extends over 16 amino acids. Germline trimming cut 6 bases from V and 1 base from J; bases unmatched to any gene: 11. CDR1 and CDR2 (germline): SGHTA, FQGNSA. The DNA for the CDR3 is TGTGCCAGCAGTTTCGTCTGGGACAGAGGCCAAGAGACCCAGTACTTC. This codes for CASSFVWDRGQETQYF. Combining the CDR3 with reference TRBV7-2 and TRBJ2-5 gives the whole variable domain GAGVSQSPSNKVTEKGKDVELRCDPISGHTALYWYRQSLGQGLEFLIYFQGNSAPDKSGLPSDRFSAERTGGSVSTLTIQRTQQEDSAVYLCASSFVWDRGQETQYFGPGTRLLVL.

The chain combines TRBV6-1 with TRBJ2-5, with a weak D call TRBD1 (6 bases). Trimming took 5 bases from V and 4 from J, leaving 8 bases between them. This CDR3 is 12 amino acids long. Germline V gene lookup returns CDR1 MNHNS and CDR2 SASEGT. CDR3 coding DNA: TGTGCCAGCAGTACAGGGAGAGAGACCCAGTACTTC. Protein product: CASSTGRETQYF.

The chain links TRBV10-2 to TRBJ1-1; D is undetermined. CDR1 WSHSY and CDR2 SAAADI come from the germline V gene. V dropped 10 bases and J dropped 0 bases, with 9 bases sitting between them. The CDR3 is 12 amino acids. CDR3 residues: CATRSVNTEAFF. The CDR3 DNA reads as TGCGCCACCAGGAGCGTGAACACTGAAGCTTTCTTT.

The V and J genes are TRBV6-1 and TRBJ1-5; 8 nucleotides line up with TRBD1. Germline loops: CDR1 MNHNS, CDR2 SASEGT. Trimming took 8 bases from V and 7 from J; bases not matched to a gene: 10. The CDR3 consists of 14 residues. CDR3 DNA: TGTGCCAGCTCGAAGACAGGGGTGGGGCAGCCCCAGCATTTT. It specifies CASSKTGVGQPQHF.

The count of this clone is one. In nucleotides, the CDR3 is TGTGCCAGCAGTGAAGCTGGGACGCGGGATGAGCAGTTCTTC. Its protein is CASSEAGTRDEQFF. The chain has TRBV6-1 and TRBJ2-1; either TRBD1 or TRBD2 may fit D (5 bases each). Between the trimmed V and J ends, which lost 0 bases and 8 bases, there was a span of 11 bases. Germline V CDR1 and CDR2: MNHNS, SASEGT. This CDR3 is 14 amino acids long.

On this clone itself: Other nucleotide sequences from this sample produce the same CDR3. This sequence joins TRBV18 and TRBJ1-1, with D unresolved. This CDR3 has 12 amino acids. Trimming pared 1 base from V and 3 bases from J, leaving 3 bases between. From germline, CDR1 is KGHSH and CDR2 LQKENI. CDR3: CASSPLDTEAFF. In DNA form, the CDR3 reads TGTGCCAGCTCACCACTAGACACTGAAGCTTTCTTT.

This sequence joins TRBV5-8 and TRBJ1-2, with D possibly TRBD1 on 6 matching bases. V was shortened by 4 bases and J by 0 bases, with 19 bases between the two germline ends. Germline loops: CDR1 SGHTS, CDR2 YDEGEE. The CDR3 consists of 17 residues. The CDR3 region is CASSHNRDYSSNYGYTF. The CDR3 nucleotides are TGTGCCAGCAGCCACAACAGGGATTATAGCTCTAACTATGGCTACACCTTC.